One and the same sample provided the 13 T cell receptor beta chains below, sequenced in a study of beta chain features in type 1 diabetes. Overall study findings and caveats: A moderate, significant TCRB CDR3 shortening appeared in type 1 diabetes across four CD4+ subsets.

TCRB transcripts that were expressed got sequenced, as all of the isolated RNA had been reverse transcribed. The table came from immunoSEQ multiplex PCR; TCRdb's copy has only in-frame clones and leaves some out. The sample records fewer than 450,000 clones, around an eighth being singletons. Their antigens are not known. The specimen sequenced was naive CD4+ T cells from blood. These TCRs come from a young woman with type 1 diabetes.

Only a few counts were recorded for this clone. This sequence joins TRBV7-9 and TRBJ2-2; D is ambiguous. CDR1 SEHNR and CDR2 FQNEAQ come from the germline V gene (reference sequence). V was pared by 2 bases and J by 6 bases, with 7 bases between. This CDR3 comprises 13 residues. The CDR3 spells CASSLFSSGELFF. The CDR3 nucleotides read TGTGCCAGCAGCTTATTCTCGTCCGGGGAGCTGTTTTTT.

The rearrangement uses TRBV18 and TRBJ1-1; the match to TRBD1 covers 10 bases. CDR3 length: 19 amino acids. CDR1 is KGHSH and CDR2 is LQKENI in the germline V gene. The V gene end was trimmed by 3 bases and the J gene end by 4 bases; junction bases not matched to a gene: 17. The CDR3 DNA sequence: TGTGCCAGCTCACCGAATCGCCGGGACAGGGGACGCTTGGGCACTGAAGCTTTCTTT. This codes for CASSPNRRDRGRLGTEAFF. The full variable domain, rest sourced from reference TRBV18 and TRBJ1-1, is NAGVMQNPRHLVRRRGQEARLRCSPMKGHSHVYWYRQLPEEGLKFMVYLQKENIIDESGMPKERFSAEFPKEGPSILRIQQVVRGDSAAYFCASSPNRRDRGRLGTEAFFGQGTRLTVV.

The genes are TRBV30 and TRBJ2-1; D is possibly TRBD1 (6 bases). Trimming took 1 base from V and 7 from J, leaving 8 bases between them. From germline, CDR1 is GTSNPN and CDR2 SVGIG (reference sequence). The CDR3 is 12 amino acids. In DNA form, the CDR3 reads TGTGCCTGGAGTGACAGGGCAAATGAGCAGTTCTTC. The encoded protein is CAWSDRANEQFF.

V and J are TRBV7-6 and TRBJ2-1; 7 bases fit TRBD1. CDR3 length: 16 amino acids. V shed 4 bases and J 1 base; nucleotides not matched to a gene: 7. CDR1 and CDR2 from the germline V gene are SGHVS and FNYEAQ. CDR3 coding DNA: TGTGCCAGCAGCTCGGTGAGGGGGCCGTCCTACAATGAGCAGTTCTTC. It yields the protein CASSSVRGPSYNEQFF.

This clone occurred a few times. The chain couples TRBV4-3 to TRBJ2-2; 8 nucleotides match TRBD2. The CDR3 spans 19 residues. Germline CDR1 LGHNA, CDR2 YSLEER. Trimming cost V 0 bases and J 0 bases; bases outside gene matches: 9. The CDR3 bases are TGCGCCAGCAGCCAAGATAGGGTTAGCGGGGCCGCGAACACCGGGGAGCTGTTTTTT. It yields the protein CASSQDRVSGAANTGELFF.

This chain joins TRBV7-9 and TRBJ2-7; 9 nucleotides match TRBD2. Germline V gives CDR1 SEHNR, CDR2 FQNEAQ (reference sequence). The CDR3 covers 14 residues. With V trimmed by 7 bases and J by 0 bases, 4 bases remained unmatched. The CDR3 is CASNIAGASYEQYV. The CDR3 nucleotides are TGTGCCAGCAATATAGCGGGAGCCTCCTACGAGCAGTACGTC.

This CDR3 reads CASSRLATDSYEQYF. The CDR3, as DNA: TGTGCCAGCTCAAGGCTAGCGACAGACTCCTACGAGCAGTACTTC. This chain joins TRBV18 and TRBJ2-7; perhaps TRBD2 as D (6 bases). V gave up 5 bases and J gave up 0 bases, with 14 bases separating them. The germline gives CDR1 KGHSH, CDR2 LQKENI. The CDR3 is 15 amino acids.

J is TRBJ1-1 and V is TRBV2; a possible D gene is TRBD1 (5 bases). This CDR3 region has 13 residues. Germline V gene sequence: CDR1 SNHLY, CDR2 FYNNEI. The V and J ends lost 5 bases and 9 bases respectively, with 16 bases between them. The CDR3 here is CASSSGSPSQAFF. CDR3 DNA sequence: TGTGCCAGCAGTTCAGGGTCACCCTCGCAAGCTTTCTTT.

The chain couples TRBV7-9 to TRBJ1-2; the D is unclear. Germline V lookup: CDR1 SEHNR, CDR2 FQNEAQ (reference sequence). CDR3 length equals 14 residues. Trimming removed 1 base at V and 5 bases at J, with 11 bases between. This CDR3 reads CASSLVTERYGYTF. The DNA of the CDR3 is TGTGCCAGCAGCTTAGTCACGGAGCGGTATGGCTACACCTTC.

The V and J genes are TRBV5-4 and TRBJ2-1; a possible D gene is TRBD2 (6 bases). CDR1 SGHNT and CDR2 YYREEE come from the germline V gene (reference sequence). V lost 4 bases and J lost 5, with 13 bases in between. The CDR3 sequence is 14 residues long. This CDR3 is CASSPPGAHNEQFF. CDR3 nucleotide sequence: TGTGCCAGCAGCCCCCCGGGAGCGCACAATGAGCAGTTCTTC.

The chain employs TRBV29-1 and TRBJ2-1; 7 bases match TRBD2. The J segment lost 4 bases and the V segment lost 5 bases, leaving 11 bases of the junction unmatched. This CDR3 region has 15 residues. The germline CDR1 and CDR2 sequences are SQVTM and ANQGSEA. CDR3 coding DNA: TGCAGCGTTTCCCCCGTTGGCGGGAGTTACAATGAGCAGTTCTTC. It specifies CSVSPVGGSYNEQFF.

This clone has ten or more counts. The chain carries TRBV11-2 and TRBJ2-7; TRBD2 is a possible D gene (8 bases). Germline V gene sequence: CDR1 SGHAT, CDR2 FQNNGV. The CDR3 is 13 amino acids. V was clipped by 4 bases and J by 5 bases, with 12 bases between them. The CDR3 bases are TGTGCCAGCAGCTCGGGAGGGGGCAACGAGCAGTACGTC. Translating gives CASSSGGGNEQYV.

V is TRBV7-2 and J is TRBJ1-5; 7 bases agree with TRBD1. With V trimmed by 2 bases and J by 5 bases, 3 bases remained unmatched. Per germline, CDR1 SGHTA and CDR2 FQGNSA. CDR3 length equals 14 residues. The CDR3 is CASSLLGQYQPQHF. The CDR3 region has the DNA TGTGCCAGCAGCTTATTGGGACAGTATCAGCCCCAGCATTTT.